The clone carrying this TCR beta chain was counted ten times or more. Antigen: not known. The entry originates in a study of shared clonotypes between healthy human individuals. Whole-study context: The people who gave samples were a couple of women and a few men aged 18 to 49. Findings and limits, study-wide: About 5% was the fraction of naive CD4 clonotypes found shared across a few donors. Naive subsets, compared against memory subsets, generally had larger estimated richness values.

In the original analysis: Junction-only sequences produced by ImmunoSEQ had no quality scores, so filtering differed. Assay used: immunoSEQ multiplex PCR; TCRdb lists only in-frame clones, some missing. That table furnishes V, J and clone size, whereas the DNA furnished D and trimming. The data contain over a million clones, 75% to 85% of them singletons. Germline V gene lookup returns CDR1 SGHRS and CDR2 YFSETQ. This CDR3 contains 16 residues. Trimming removed 0 bases from V and 0 bases from J, with 10 bases in between. The sequenced material came from memory CD4+ T cells from PBMCs. Subset defined: CD45RA-negative fraction. This rearrangement joins TRBV5-1 to TRBJ1-3; D uncertain. The clonotype originates from a man aged 18 to 29 in good health. Some clones in this sample may be carry-over from other donors' samples. The CDR3 region is CASSLGLRDSGNTIYF. CDR3 in DNA: TGCGCCAGCAGCTTGGGATTACGGGACTCTGGAAACACCATATATTTT.